This TCR beta chain originates from a study of cytomegalovirus exposure and HLA in healthy donors. Points from the study as a whole: Later, an analysis found that common viral pathogens appeared to be linked with several of the most significant clusters.

Primers for the PCR totalled 60 Vbeta and 13 Jbeta. Authors' processing steps: Later reanalysis found roughly 80 million unique TCR beta chains, some 10 million of them shared. The protocol was immunoSEQ multiplex PCR, while the TCRdb copy is restricted to in-frame clones and leaves out a portion. The V and J calls and clone size were taken over from that table, and D and trimming were inferred from the DNA. Of some 130,000 clones listed, roughly four fifths are singletons. In the case of this clone: Its target is not known.

CDR3 size: 16 residues. The germline CDR1 and CDR2 sequences are SEHNR and FQNEAQ (reference sequence). V gave up 1 base and J gave up 5 bases; unmatched junction bases: 8. Sequencing was done on a sample of PBMCs. The chain has TRBV7-9 and TRBJ2-5; TRBD2 agrees at 9 bases. This receptor was obtained from a male donor in good health and CMV-seropositive. The CDR3 nucleotides are TGTGCCAGCAGCTTAGGCCCCAGCGGGAGGATGGAGACCCAGTACTTC. It codes for CASSLGPSGRMETQYF.